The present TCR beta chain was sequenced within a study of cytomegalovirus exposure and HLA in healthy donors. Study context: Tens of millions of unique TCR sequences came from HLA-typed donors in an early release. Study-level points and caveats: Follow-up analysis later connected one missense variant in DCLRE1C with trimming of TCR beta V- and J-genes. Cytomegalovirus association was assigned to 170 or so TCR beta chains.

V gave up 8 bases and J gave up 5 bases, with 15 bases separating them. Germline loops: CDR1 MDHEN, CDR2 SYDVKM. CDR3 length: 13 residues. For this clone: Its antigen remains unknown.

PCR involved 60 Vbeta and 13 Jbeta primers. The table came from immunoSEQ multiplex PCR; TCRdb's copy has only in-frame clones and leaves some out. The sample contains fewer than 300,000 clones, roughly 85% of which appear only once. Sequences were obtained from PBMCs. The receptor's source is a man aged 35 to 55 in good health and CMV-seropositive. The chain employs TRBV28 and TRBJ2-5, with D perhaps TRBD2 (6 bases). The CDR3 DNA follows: TGTGCCAGCTTCGGGGGTATCCCGGAGACCCAGTACTTC. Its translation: CASFGGIPETQYF.